This T cell receptor beta chain was sequenced during a study of blood T cells in healthy people across ages. Combining a sample-barcoded 5' primer with a J-beta primer mix, a second PCR ran for about 7 to 12 cycles. The template-switch adaptor, which had 12 random nucleotides, put a tag on each cDNA molecule. TCRdb ran MiXCR on the 5' RACE reads and lists one entry per CDR3 protein. This table holds fewer than 1 million distinct CDR3 sequences, 40% to 50% found once. The germline V and J ends were trimmed by 0 bases and 5 bases, with 14 bases remaining between them. This CDR3 region has 16 residues. Germline assignment: CDR1 MNHEY and CDR2 SVGAGI. This clonotype was found a few times.

The rearrangement links TRBV6-5 to TRBJ2-1; D gene ambiguous. Source material: blood. This clonotype originated in a man aged 55 to 70 in good health. Here the CDR3 reads CASSYSMARAHNEQFF. The CDR3 DNA reads as TGTGCCAGCAGTTACTCCATGGCTCGGGCCCACAATGAGCAGTTCTTC.